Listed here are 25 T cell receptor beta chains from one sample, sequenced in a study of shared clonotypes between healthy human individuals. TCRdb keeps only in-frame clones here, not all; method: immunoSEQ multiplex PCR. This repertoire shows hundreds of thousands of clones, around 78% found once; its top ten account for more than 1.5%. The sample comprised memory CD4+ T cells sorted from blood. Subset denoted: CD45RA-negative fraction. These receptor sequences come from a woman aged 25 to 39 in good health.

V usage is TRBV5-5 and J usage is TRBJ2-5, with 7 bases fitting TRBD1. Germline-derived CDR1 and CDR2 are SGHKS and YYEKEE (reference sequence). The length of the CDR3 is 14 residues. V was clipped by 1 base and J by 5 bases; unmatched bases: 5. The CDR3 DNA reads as TGTGCCAGCAGCTTGAGACAGGGTAGCGAGACCCAGTACTTC. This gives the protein CASSLRQGSETQYF.

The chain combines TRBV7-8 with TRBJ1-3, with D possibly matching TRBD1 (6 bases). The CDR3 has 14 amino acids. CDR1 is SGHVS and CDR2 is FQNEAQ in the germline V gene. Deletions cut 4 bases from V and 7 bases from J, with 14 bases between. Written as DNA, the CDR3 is TGTGCCAGCAGCTCAGGCGGGGGCGAGAACACCATATATTTT. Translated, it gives CASSSGGGENTIYF.

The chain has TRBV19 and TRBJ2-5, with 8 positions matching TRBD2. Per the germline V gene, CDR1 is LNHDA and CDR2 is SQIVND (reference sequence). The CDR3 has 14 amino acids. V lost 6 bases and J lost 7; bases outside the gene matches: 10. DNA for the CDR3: TGTGCCAGTAGCCAGACGGGAGGGCCGGGGACCCAGTACTTC. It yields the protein CASSQTGGPGTQYF.

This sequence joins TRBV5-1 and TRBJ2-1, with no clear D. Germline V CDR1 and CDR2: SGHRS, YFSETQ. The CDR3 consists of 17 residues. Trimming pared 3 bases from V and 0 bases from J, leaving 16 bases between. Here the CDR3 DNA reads TGCGCCAGCAGCTCGATGCGACAAATACTCTCCTACAATGAGCAGTTCTTC. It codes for CASSSMRQILSYNEQFF.

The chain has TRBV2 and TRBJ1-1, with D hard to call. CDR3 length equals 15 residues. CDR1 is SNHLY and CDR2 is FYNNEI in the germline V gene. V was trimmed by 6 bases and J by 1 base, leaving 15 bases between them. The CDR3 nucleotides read TGTGCCAGCAGGACCCCCAGGAGAGAGAACACTGAAGCTTTCTTT. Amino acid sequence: CASRTPRRENTEAFF.

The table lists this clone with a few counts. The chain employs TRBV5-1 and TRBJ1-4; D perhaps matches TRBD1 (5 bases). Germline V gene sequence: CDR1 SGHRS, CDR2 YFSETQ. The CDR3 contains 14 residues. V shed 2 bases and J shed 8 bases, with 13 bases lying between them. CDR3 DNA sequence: TGCGCCAGCAGCTTCGGGGCTGGTAAGGAAAAACTGTTTTTT. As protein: CASSFGAGKEKLFF.

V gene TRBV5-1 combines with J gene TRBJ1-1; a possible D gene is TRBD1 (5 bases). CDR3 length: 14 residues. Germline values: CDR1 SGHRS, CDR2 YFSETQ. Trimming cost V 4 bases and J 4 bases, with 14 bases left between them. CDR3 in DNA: TGCGCCAGCAGCCCGCAGGGAGGAGGCACTGAAGCTTTCTTT. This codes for CASSPQGGGTEAFF.

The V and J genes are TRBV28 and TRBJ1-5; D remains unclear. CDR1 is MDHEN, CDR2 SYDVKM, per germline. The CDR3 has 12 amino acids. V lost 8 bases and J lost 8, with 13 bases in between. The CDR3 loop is CASATTVEPQHF. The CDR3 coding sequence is TGTGCCAGCGCGACCACGGTCGAGCCCCAGCATTTT.

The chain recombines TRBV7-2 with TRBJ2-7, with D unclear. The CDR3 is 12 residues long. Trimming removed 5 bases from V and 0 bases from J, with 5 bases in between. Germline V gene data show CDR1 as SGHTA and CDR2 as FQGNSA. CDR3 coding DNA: TGTGCCAGCAGCCCAAGCTCCTACGAGCAGTACTTC. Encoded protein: CASSPSSYEQYF.

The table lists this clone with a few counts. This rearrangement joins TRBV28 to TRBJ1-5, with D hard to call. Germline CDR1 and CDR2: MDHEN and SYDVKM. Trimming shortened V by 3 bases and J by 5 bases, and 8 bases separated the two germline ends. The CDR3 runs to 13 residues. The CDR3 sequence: CASSFPGYQPQHF. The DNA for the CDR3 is TGTGCCAGCAGTTTCCCAGGATATCAGCCCCAGCATTTT.

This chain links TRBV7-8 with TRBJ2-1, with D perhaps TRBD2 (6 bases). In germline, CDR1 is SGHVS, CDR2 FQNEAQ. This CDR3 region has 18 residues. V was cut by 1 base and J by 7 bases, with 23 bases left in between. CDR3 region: CASSLGRAKRLTENEQFF. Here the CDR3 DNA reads TGTGCCAGCAGCTTAGGGAGGGCCAAGCGACTGACGGAGAATGAGCAGTTCTTC.

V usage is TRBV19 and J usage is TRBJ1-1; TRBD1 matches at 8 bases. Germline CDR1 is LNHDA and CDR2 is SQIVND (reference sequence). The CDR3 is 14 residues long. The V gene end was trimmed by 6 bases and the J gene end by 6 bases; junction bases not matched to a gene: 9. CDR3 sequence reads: CASSRGTGRSEAFF. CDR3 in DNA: TGTGCCAGTAGCCGCGGGACAGGTCGTTCTGAAGCTTTCTTT.

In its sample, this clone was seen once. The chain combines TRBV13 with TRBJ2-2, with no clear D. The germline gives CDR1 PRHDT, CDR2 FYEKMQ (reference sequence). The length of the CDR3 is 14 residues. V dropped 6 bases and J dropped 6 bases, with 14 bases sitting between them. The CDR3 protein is CASRILGRAGELFF. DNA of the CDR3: TGTGCCAGCAGGATCCTTGGAAGGGCCGGGGAGCTGTTTTTT.

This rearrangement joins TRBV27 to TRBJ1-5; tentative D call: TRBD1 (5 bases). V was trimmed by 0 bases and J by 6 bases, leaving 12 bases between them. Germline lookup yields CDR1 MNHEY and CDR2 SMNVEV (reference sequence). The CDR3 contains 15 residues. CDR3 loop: CASSLSAGSGQPQHF. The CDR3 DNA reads TGTGCCAGCAGTTTATCTGCAGGGAGCGGTCAGCCCCAGCATTTT.

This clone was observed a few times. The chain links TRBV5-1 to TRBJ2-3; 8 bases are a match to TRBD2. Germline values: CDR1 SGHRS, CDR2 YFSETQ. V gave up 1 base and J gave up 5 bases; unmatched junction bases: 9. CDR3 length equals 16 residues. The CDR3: CASSLSNGRAVDTQYF. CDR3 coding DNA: TGCGCCAGCAGCTTGTCGAACGGGAGGGCCGTAGATACGCAGTATTTT.

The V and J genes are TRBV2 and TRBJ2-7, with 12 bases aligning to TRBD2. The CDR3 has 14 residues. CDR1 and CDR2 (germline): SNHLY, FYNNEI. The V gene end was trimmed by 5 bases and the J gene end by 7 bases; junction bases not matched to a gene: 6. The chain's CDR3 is CASSYLAGGGEQYF. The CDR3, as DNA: TGTGCCAGCAGTTACCTAGCGGGAGGGGGGGAGCAGTACTTC.

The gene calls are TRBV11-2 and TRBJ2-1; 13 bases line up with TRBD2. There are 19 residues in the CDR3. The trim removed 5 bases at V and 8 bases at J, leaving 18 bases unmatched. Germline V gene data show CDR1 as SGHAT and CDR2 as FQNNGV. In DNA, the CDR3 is TGTGCCAGCAGCGCACGGACGGGACTAGCGGGGCCCATAGCCTATGAGCAGTTCTTC. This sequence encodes CASSARTGLAGPIAYEQFF.

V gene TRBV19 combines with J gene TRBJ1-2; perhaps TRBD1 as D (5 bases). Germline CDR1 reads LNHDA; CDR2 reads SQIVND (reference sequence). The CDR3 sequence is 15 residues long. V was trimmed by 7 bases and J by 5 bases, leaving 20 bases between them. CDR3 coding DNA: TGTGCCAGTAAAGTTATAAGCCAGGGCATTTATGGCTACACCTTC. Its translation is CASKVISQGIYGYTF.

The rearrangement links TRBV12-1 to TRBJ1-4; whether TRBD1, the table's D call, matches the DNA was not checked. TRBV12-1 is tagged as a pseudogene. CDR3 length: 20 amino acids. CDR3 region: CASSSPKAGDIPPMAEKLFF. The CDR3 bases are TGTGCCAGCAGCTCGCCCAAGGCAGGGGACATTCCCCCGATGGCCGAAAAACTGTTTTTT.

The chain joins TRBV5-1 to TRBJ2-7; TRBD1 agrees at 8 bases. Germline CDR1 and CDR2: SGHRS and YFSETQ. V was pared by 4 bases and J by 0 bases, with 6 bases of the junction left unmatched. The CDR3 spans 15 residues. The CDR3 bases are TGCGCCAGCAGCCGGAACAGGGGGAGCTCCTACGAGCAGTACTTC. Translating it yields CASSRNRGSSYEQYF.

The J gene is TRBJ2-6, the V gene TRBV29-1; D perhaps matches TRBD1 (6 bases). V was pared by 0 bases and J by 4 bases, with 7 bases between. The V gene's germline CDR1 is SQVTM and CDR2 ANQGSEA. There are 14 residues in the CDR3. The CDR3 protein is CSVEEGAGANVLTF. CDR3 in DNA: TGCAGCGTTGAAGAGGGGGCCGGGGCCAACGTCCTGACTTTC. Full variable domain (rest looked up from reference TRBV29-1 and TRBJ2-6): SAVISQKPSRDICQRGTSLTIQCQVDSQVTMMFWYRQQPGQSLTLIATANQGSEATYESGFVIDKFPISRPNLTFSTLTVSNMSPEDSSIYLCSVEEGAGANVLTFGAGSRLTVL.

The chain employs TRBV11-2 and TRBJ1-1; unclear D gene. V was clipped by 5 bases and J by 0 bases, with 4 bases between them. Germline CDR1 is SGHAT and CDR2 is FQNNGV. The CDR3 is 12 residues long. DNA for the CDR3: TGTGCCAGCAGCCTCATGAACACTGAAGCTTTCTTT. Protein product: CASSLMNTEAFF.

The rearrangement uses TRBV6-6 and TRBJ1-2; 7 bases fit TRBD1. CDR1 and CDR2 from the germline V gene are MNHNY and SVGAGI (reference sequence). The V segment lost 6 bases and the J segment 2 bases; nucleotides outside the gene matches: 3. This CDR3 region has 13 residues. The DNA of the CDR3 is TGTGCCAGCAGCGAACAGGGGAACTATGGCTACACCTTC. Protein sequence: CASSEQGNYGYTF.

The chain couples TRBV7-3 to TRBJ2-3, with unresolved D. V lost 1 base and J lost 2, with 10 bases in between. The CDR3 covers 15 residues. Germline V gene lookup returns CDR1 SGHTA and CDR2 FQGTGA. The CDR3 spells CASSLMGGDTDTQYF. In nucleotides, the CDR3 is TGTGCCAGCAGCTTAATGGGCGGAGACACAGATACGCAGTATTTT.

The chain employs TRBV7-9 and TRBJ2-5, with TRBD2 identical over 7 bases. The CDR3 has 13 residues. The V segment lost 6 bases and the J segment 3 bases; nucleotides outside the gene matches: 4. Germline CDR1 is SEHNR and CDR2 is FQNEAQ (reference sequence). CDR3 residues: CASRGLEEETQYF. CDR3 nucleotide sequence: TGTGCCAGCAGAGGACTAGAGGAAGAGACCCAGTACTTC. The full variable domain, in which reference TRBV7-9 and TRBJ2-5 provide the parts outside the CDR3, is DTGVSQNPRHKITKRGQNVTFRCDPISEHNRLYWYRQTLGQGPEFLTYFQNEAQLEKSRLLSDRFSAERPKGSFSTLEIQRTEQGDSAMYLCASRGLEEETQYFGPGTRLLVL.